The source of this T cell receptor (beta chain) is a study of blood T cells in healthy people across ages. Broader study findings: Unknown CMV status may confound age-related changes in expanded clones. It was held that the diversity estimates obtained from one million T cells were underestimates.

The draw of peripheral blood yielded approximately 11 milliliters from each donor. Remarks on this clonotype: Its antigen is currently unknown.

CDR3 length equals 15 residues. The V and J ends lost 2 bases and 2 bases respectively, with 11 bases between them. CDR1 and CDR2 (germline): SGDLS, YYNGEE. Sample-barcoded 5' priming and a J-beta primer mix drove a second PCR of roughly 7 to 11 cycles. No fewer than 3 million CDR3-containing paired-end reads came from each sample. TCRdb reanalysed the 5' RACE reads using MiXCR and keeps one entry per CDR3 protein. This sample yields nearly 800,000 distinct CDR3 sequences, of which about 61% are seen a single time; roughly 24% belongs to the top ten. The sequence came from a man aged 35 to 55 in good health. The specimen was blood. V gene TRBV9 combines with J gene TRBJ1-3; D remains ambiguous. DNA of the CDR3: TGTGCCAGCAGCGTCGGGGATGGTCCTGGAAACACCATATATTTT. It translates to CASSVGDGPGNTIYF.